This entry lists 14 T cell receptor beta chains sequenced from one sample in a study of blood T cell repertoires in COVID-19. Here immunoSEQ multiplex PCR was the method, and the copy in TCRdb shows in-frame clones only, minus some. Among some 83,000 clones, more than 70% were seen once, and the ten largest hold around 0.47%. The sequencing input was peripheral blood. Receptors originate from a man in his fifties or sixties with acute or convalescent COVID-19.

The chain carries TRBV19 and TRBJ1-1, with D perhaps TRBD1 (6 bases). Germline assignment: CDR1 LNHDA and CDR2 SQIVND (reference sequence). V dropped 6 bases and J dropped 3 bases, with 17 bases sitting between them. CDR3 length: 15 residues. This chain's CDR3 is CASSRQDSPYTEAFF. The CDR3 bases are TGTGCCAGTAGCAGACAGGACAGCCCTTACACTGAAGCTTTCTTT.

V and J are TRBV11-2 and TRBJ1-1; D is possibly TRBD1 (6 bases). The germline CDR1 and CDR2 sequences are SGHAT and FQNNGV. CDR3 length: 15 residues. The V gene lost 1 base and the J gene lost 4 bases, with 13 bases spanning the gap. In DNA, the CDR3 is TGTGCCAGCAGCTTAGTCACAGTAGGGGGCACTGAAGCTTTCTTT. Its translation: CASSLVTVGGTEAFF.

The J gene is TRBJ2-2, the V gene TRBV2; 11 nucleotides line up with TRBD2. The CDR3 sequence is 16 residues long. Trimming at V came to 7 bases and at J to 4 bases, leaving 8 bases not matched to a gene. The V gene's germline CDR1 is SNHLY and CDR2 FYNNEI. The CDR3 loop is CASKLASGRSTGELFF. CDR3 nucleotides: TGTGCCAGCAAGCTGGCTAGCGGGAGGTCCACCGGGGAGCTGTTTTTT.

In DNA form, the CDR3 reads TGTGCCAGCAGTTTTCGTACAGGGGGCGGTGGCTACACCTTC. Encoded protein: CASSFRTGGGGYTF. V usage is TRBV6-5 and J usage is TRBJ1-2; TRBD1 matches 9 bases. From germline, CDR1 is MNHEY and CDR2 SVGAGI. CDR3 size: 14 residues. V lost 4 bases and J lost 7; bases outside the gene matches: 7.

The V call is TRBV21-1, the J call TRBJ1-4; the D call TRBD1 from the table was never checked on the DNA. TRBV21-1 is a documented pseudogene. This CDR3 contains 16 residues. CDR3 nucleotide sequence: TGTGCCAGCAGCATACAACACAGGGGGCGCGATGAAAAACTGTTTTTT. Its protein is CASSIQHRGRDEKLFF.

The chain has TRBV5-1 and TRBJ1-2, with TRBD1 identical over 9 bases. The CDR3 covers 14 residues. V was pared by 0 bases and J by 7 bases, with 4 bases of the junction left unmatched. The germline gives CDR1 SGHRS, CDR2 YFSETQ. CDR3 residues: CASSLAGQGSGYTF. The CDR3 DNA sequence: TGCGCCAGCAGCTTGGCGGGACAGGGCTCTGGCTACACCTTC.

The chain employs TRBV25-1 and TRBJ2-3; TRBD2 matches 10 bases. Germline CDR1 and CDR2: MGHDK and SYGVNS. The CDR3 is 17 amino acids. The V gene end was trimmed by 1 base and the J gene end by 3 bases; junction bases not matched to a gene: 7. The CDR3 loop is CASSEWISGRWTDTQYF. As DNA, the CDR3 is TGTGCCAGCAGTGAATGGATTAGCGGGAGGTGGACAGATACGCAGTATTTT. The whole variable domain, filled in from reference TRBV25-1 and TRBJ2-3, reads EADIYQTPRYLVIGTGKKITLECSQTMGHDKMYWYQQDPGMELHLIHYSYGVNSTEKGDLSSESTVSRIRTEHFPLTLESARPSHTSQYLCASSEWISGRWTDTQYFGPGTRLTVL.

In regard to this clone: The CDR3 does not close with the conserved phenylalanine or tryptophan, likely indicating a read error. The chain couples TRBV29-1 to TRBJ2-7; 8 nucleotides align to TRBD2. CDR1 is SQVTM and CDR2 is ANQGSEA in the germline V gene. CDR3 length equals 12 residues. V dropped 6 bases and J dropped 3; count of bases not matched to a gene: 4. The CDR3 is CSVAGTSYEQYL. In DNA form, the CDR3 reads TGCAGCGTGGCCGGGACTAGCTACGAGCAGTACCTC.

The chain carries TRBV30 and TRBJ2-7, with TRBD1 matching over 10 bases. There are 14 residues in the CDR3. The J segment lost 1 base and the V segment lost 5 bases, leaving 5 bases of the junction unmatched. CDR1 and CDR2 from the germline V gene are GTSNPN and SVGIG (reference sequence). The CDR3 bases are TGTGCCTGGGCCGGACAGGGGGGTTCCTACGAGCAGTACTTC. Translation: CAWAGQGGSYEQYF.

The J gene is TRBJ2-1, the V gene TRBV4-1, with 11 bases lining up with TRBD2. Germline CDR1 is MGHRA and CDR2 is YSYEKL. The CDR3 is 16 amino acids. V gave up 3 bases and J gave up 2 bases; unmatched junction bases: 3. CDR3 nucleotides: TGCGCCAGCAGCCACGGGACTAGCGGAACCTACAATGAGCAGTTCTTC. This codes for CASSHGTSGTYNEQFF.

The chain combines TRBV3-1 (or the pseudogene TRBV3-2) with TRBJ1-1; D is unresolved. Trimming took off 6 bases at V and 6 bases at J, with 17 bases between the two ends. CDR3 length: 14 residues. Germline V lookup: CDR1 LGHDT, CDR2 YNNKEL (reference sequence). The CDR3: CASRGEDRGSEAFF. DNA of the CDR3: TGTGCCAGCAGGGGTGAGGATCGTGGGTCTGAAGCTTTCTTT.

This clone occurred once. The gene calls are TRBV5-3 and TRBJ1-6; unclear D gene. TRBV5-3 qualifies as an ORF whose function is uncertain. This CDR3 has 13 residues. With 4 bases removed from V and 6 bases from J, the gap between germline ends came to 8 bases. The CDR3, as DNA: TGTGCCAGAAGCACCTACTCTAATTCACCCCTCCACTTT. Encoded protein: CARSTYSNSPLHF.

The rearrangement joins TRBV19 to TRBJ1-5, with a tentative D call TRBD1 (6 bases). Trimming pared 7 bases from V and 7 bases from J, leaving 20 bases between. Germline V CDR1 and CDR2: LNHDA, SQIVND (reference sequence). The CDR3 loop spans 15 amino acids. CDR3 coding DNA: TGTGCCAGTACCCTCCTACAGGGAATAGGGCAGCCCCAGCATTTT. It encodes CASTLLQGIGQPQHF. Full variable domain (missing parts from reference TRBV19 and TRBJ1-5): DGGITQSPKYLFRKEGQNVTLSCEQNLNHDAMYWYRQDPGQGLRLIYYSQIVNDFQKGDIAEGYSVSREKKESFPLTVTSAQKNPTAFYLCASTLLQGIGQPQHFGDGTRLSIL.

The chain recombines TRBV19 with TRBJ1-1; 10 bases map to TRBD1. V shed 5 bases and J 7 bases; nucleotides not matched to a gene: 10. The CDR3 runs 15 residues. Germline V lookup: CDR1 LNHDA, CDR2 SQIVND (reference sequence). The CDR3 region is CASSPRDRGRNEAFF. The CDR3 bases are TGTGCCAGTAGTCCTCGTGACAGGGGGCGGAATGAAGCTTTCTTT.